The rows below give T cell receptor beta chains drawn from one sample of a study of early stage breast cancer tumors. Sequencing used immunoSEQ multiplex PCR; TCRdb keeps in-frame clones, though not all of them. This table has just over 70,000 clones, approximately 79% appearing once. The sample comprised blood. All receptors derive from a person between 55 and 69 years old with breast cancer. Each CDR3 is given with its conserved first and last residue. The D gene is left open where the match is weak. Clone size is given for some rows only: seen once, a few or many times, or a class if the clone is expanded.

>.|TRBJ2-7|TRBV27|.
TGTGCCATTTTAGGGACTTCGGTCTACGAGCAGTACTTC
CAILGTSVYEQYF
>TRBD1|TRBJ2-2|TRBV5-1|once
TGCGCCAGCGGTCGGACAGGGAACACCGGGGAGCTGTTTTTT
CASGRTGNTGELFF
>.|TRBJ2-5|TRBV18|.
TGTGCCAGCTCACCCAGCCAAGAGACCCAGTACTTC
CASSPSQETQYF
>TRBD1|TRBJ1-3|TRBV18|.
TGTGCCAGCTCACCAGTACAGGGGGCTCTCTCTGGAAACACCATATATTTT
CASSPVQGALSGNTIYF
>.|TRBJ1-1|TRBV28|.
TGTGCCAGCAGCTCGGGGGGAGGGAACACTGAAGCTTTCTTT
CASSSGGGNTEAFF
>.|TRBJ2-7|TRBV20-1|once
TGCAGTGCTAGAGATTCCGGGAGAGAGTACTTC
CSARDSGREYF
>TRBD1|TRBJ2-7|TRBV10-3|once
TGTGCCGCAACAGGGGATCGGTCCTACGAGCAGTACTTC
CAATGDRSYEQYF
>.|TRBJ2-3|TRBV6-5|.
TGTGCCAGCAGTCGAGGGACTACAGATACGCAGTATTTT
CASSRGTTDTQYF
>TRBD2|TRBJ2-1|TRBV13|.
TGTGCCAGCTATTTAGCGGGGGTCGGTAAGAATGAGCAGTTCTTC
CASYLAGVGKNEQFF
>.|TRBJ1-3|TRBV7-6|once
TGTGCCAGCAGCTTGGGGGCAACTGGAAACACCATATATTTT
CASSLGATGNTIYF
>.|TRBJ2-1|TRBV12-2|.
TGTGCAAGCGACCCCTGGTCTCCTAGTTCGAATGAGCAGTTCTTC
CASDPWSPSSNEQFF
>.|TRBJ2-2|TRBV5-1|.
TGCGCCAGCAGCCAGTTGGAAGGGGGCACCGGGGAGCTGTTTTTT
CASSQLEGGTGELFF
>.|TRBJ2-1|TRBV4-2|once
TGTGCCAGCAGCCAGACAAGTTACAATGAGCAGTTCTTC
CASSQTSYNEQFF
>.|TRBJ1-4|TRBV7-9|.
TGTGCCAGCAGCTTAGCGTTAGCGGTCGAAAAACTGTTTTTT
CASSLALAVEKLFF
>.|TRBJ2-3|TRBV7-7|.
TGTGCTAGCAGTCCGACGGGTGGAGCAGATACGCAGTATTTT
CASSPTGGADTQYF
>.|TRBJ2-3|TRBV29-1|.
TGCAGCGTTCCTGGACAGCTACTCACAGATACGCAGTATTTT
CSVPGQLLTDTQYF
>.|TRBJ2-4|TRBV4-2|few
TGTGCCAGCAGCCAACAAACGGGAAACATTCAGTACTTC
CASSQQTGNIQYF
>TRBD2|TRBJ2-1|TRBV11-2|.
TGTGCCAGCAGCTTAATAACGGCTAGCGGGACGAATGAGCAGTTCTTC
CASSLITASGTNEQFF
>.|TRBJ1-2|TRBV29-1|few
TGCAGCGCCCTATGGGGTGGCTACACCTTC
CSALWGGYTF
>.|TRBJ1-2|TRBV7-9|few
TGTGCCAGCAGCTCCGGGACGGCCTATGGCTACACCTTC
CASSSGTAYGYTF
>.|TRBJ2-3|TRBV7-9|once
TGTGCCAGCAGCTCCGGACAGTACACAGATACGCAGTATTTT
CASSSGQYTDTQYF
>.|TRBJ2-5|TRBV27|.
TGTGCCAGCAGTTACCGGGGGCGCGGCGCCAGCCCCAGCATATTTCAAGAGACCCAGTACTTC
CASSYRGRGASPSIFQETQYF
>.|TRBJ2-7|TRBV11-2|.
TGTGCCAGCAGCCGTTTAGGTCGGGGCACCTACGAGCAGTACTTC
CASSRLGRGTYEQYF
>TRBD2|TRBJ2-3|TRBV7-3|.
TGTGCCAGCAGCGCACCGGGGGGGGATACGCAGTATTTT
CASSAPGGDTQYF
>TRBD1|TRBJ2-1|TRBV11-2|.
TGTGCCAGCAGCCCGCACACTCCGGGACAGGGCCATGAGCAGTTCTTC
CASSPHTPGQGHEQFF
>.|TRBJ2-6|TRBV2|.
TGTGCCAGCAGCCCCTCTGGGGCCAACGTCCTGACTTTC
CASSPSGANVLTF
>.|TRBJ2-3|TRBV4-2|.
TGTGCCAGCAGCCCTGCTATGGAGTATGGCACAGATACGCAGTATTTT
CASSPAMEYGTDTQYF
>.|TRBJ1-4|TRBV5-1|few
TGCGCCAGCAGCTGGGACCTAGACAGTGCAACTAATGAAAAACTGTTTTTT
CASSWDLDSATNEKLFF
>TRBD2|TRBJ2-3|TRBV7-9|.
TGTGCCAGCTCCCGGGGGGGACTAGCGGGGACCACAGATACGCAGTATTTT
CASSRGGLAGTTDTQYF
>.|TRBJ1-4|TRBV18|.
TGTGCCAGCTCACCGGTCGCGGGGGAGGCCACTAATGAAAAACTGTTTTTT
CASSPVAGEATNEKLFF
>.|TRBJ2-6|TRBV7-3|.
TGTGCCAGCAGCCCCACCATCGGGGGCGCTGGGGCCAACGTCCTGACTTTC
CASSPTIGGAGANVLTF
>.|TRBJ1-4|TRBV18|.
TGTGCCAGCTCACCCCGAATAGAAGAGAATGAAAAACTGTTTTTT
CASSPRIEENEKLFF
>.|TRBJ2-1|TRBV18|.
TGTGCCAGCTCAGGGGGGGCGGCCAATGAGCAGTTCTTC
CASSGGAANEQFF
>TRBD1|TRBJ1-5|TRBV27|.
TGTGCCAGCAGTTTGGTAACTCCCGGGACAGGGCTCCTCTTCGGCAATCAGCCCCAGCATTTT
CASSLVTPGTGLLFGNQPQHF
>.|TRBJ2-5|TRBV18|.
TGTGCCAGCTCACCAGGCGAGACCCAGTACTTC
CASSPGETQYF
>.|TRBJ2-5|TRBV5-1|.
TGCGCCAGCAGCTTGGGGACAGTCCAAGAGACCCAGTACTTC
CASSLGTVQETQYF
>TRBD1|TRBJ1-1|TRBV28|.
TGTGCCAGCAGCCGAGGGAGGGACAGTGAAGCTTTCTTT
CASSRGRDSEAFF
>TRBD1|TRBJ1-5|TRBV5-8|.
TGTGCCAGCAGCCTGGACAGGGGTAATCAGCCCCAGCATTTT
CASSLDRGNQPQHF
>.|TRBJ1-2|TRBV7-9|.
TGTGCCAGCAGCCGGCCCCTTAACTATGGCTACACCTTC
CASSRPLNYGYTF
>TRBD1|TRBJ1-4|TRBV11-2|few
TGTGCCAGCAGCGTCGACAGGGGAATCCTGTTTTTT
CASSVDRGILFF
>TRBD1|TRBJ2-2|TRBV25-1|.
TGTGCCAGCAGTGAATCAACCTTGGGACAGCGTAACACCGGGGAGCTGTTTTTT
CASSESTLGQRNTGELFF
>TRBD1|TRBJ1-2|TRBV30|.
TGTGCCTGGAACCCTTCTGACAGGGTCGGCAACTATGGCTACACCTTC
CAWNPSDRVGNYGYTF
>.|TRBJ2-7|TRBV2|.
TGTGCCAGCAGTCGGGACAACTACGAGCAGTACTTC
CASSRDNYEQYF
>TRBD2|TRBJ2-2|TRBV29-1|once
TGCAGCGTCCACGGGACTAGCGGGAGGCATGGCGGGGAGCTGTTTTTT
CSVHGTSGRHGGELFF
>TRBD1|TRBJ1-1|TRBV18|.
TGTGCCAGCTCACCAGGGGGACAGTACCTCACTGAAGCTTTCTTT
CASSPGGQYLTEAFF
>.|TRBJ1-5|TRBV30|.
TGTGCCTGGAATGGGGGGACATCGAATCAGCCCCAGCATTTT
CAWNGGTSNQPQHF
>.|TRBJ1-1|TRBV4-2|.
TGTGCCAGCAGCCAAGTAATTTTCACTGAAGCTTTCTTT
CASSQVIFTEAFF
>TRBD1|TRBJ1-1|TRBV28|.
TGTGCCAGCAGTCTTCGACAGGGGGCGACTGAAGCTTTCTTT
CASSLRQGATEAFF
>.|TRBJ2-5|TRBV29-1|.
TGCAGCGTTGCCAGGGCCGGGGAGACCCAGTACTTC
CSVARAGETQYF
>TRBD2|TRBJ2-1|TRBV18|.
TGTGCCAGCTCATTACGGACTAGCGGATACAATGAGCAGTTCTTC
CASSLRTSGYNEQFF
>TRBD1|TRBJ1-5|TRBV6-1|few
TGTGCCAGCAGTCCGACAGGGGGATCCGGGGAGCCCCAGCATTTT
CASSPTGGSGEPQHF